One sample yielded the 25 T cell receptor beta chains listed below, sequenced in a study of T cells after yellow fever vaccination. MiXCR, applied by TCRdb to the 5' RACE reads, yields one record per CDR3 protein. The sample records 500,000 to 650,000 distinct CDR3 sequences, roughly 12% being singletons. Source: PBMCs, taken on the day of the yellow fever booster vaccination. The receptors stem from a man aged 25-45 years who received the YFV17D yellow fever vaccine.

This clonotype was detected a few times. Here the CDR3 DNA reads TGCGCCAGCAGCCTCCGGGTCCAAGTGGGTGAGCAGTTCTTC. Translating it yields CASSLRVQVGEQFF. V gene TRBV4-3 combines with J gene TRBJ2-1; D ambiguous. V lost 4 bases and J 9 bases, leaving 16 bases between the germline ends. Germline CDR1 is LGHNA and CDR2 is YSLEER. The CDR3 is 14 residues long.

This clonotype has just a few counts. The V call is TRBV10-3, the J call TRBJ2-3; 13 bases align to TRBD2. The V gene's germline CDR1 is ENHRY and CDR2 SYGVKD. The V segment lost 10 bases and the J segment 0 bases; nucleotides outside the gene matches: 7. The CDR3 has 16 amino acids. The CDR3 sequence: CANSGTSGVSTDTQYF. CDR3 bases: TGTGCCAACAGCGGGACTAGCGGGGTTAGCACAGATACGCAGTATTTT.

A few counts support this clonotype. This chain connects TRBV13 to TRBJ2-1, with 11 bases aligning to TRBD1. Germline loops: CDR1 PRHDT, CDR2 FYEKMQ (reference sequence). CDR3 size: 15 residues. With 5 bases clipped from V and 8 bases from J, the junction kept 8 bases outside the gene matches. CDR3 region: CASSAGGTGGDEQFF. CDR3 coding DNA: TGTGCCAGCAGCGCAGGTGGGACAGGGGGGGATGAGCAGTTCTTC.

This chain uses TRBV5-1 with TRBJ2-1; weak D call: TRBD1 (5 bases). This CDR3 region has 13 residues. V dropped 2 bases and J dropped 8 bases, with 11 bases sitting between them. Looked up from germline, CDR1 is SGHRS and CDR2 is YFSETQ. CDR3 nucleotide sequence: TGCGCCAGCAGCTTTCAGGGTGACGATGAGCAGTTCTTC. Translation gives CASSFQGDDEQFF. Together with reference TRBV5-1 and TRBJ2-1, the CDR3 gives the full variable domain: KAGVTQTPRYLIKTRGQQVTLSCSPISGHRSVSWYQQTPGQGLQFLFEYFSETQRNKGNFPGRFSGRQFSNSRSEMNVSTLELGDSALYLCASSFQGDDEQFFGPGTRLTVL.

This clonotype was seen a handful of times. The J gene is TRBJ2-1, the V gene TRBV28; 8 bases agree with TRBD2. Germline loops: CDR1 MDHEN, CDR2 SYDVKM. The CDR3 contains 15 residues. Trimming removed 5 bases from V and 2 bases from J; junction bases left unmatched: 5. Here the CDR3 DNA reads TGTGCCAGCAGTCGTAGCGGGGAGCCCTACAATGAGCAGTTCTTC. Translating gives CASSRSGEPYNEQFF.

This chain links TRBV28 with TRBJ2-7; 8 nucleotides line up with TRBD2. This CDR3 contains 13 residues. With V trimmed by 10 bases and J by 3 bases, 8 bases remained unmatched. Germline CDR1 reads MDHEN; CDR2 reads SYDVKM. The CDR3 loop is CATGRAGNYEQYF. CDR3 sequence (DNA): TGTGCCACCGGGAGGGCGGGGAACTACGAGCAGTACTTC.

CDR3 amino acids: CSARDRASGRLQETQYF. The DNA of the CDR3 is TGCAGTGCTAGAGATCGGGCTAGCGGGAGGCTCCAAGAGACCCAGTACTTC. The chain carries TRBV20-1 and TRBJ2-5; 11 nucleotides match TRBD2. V lost 0 bases to trimming and J lost 1 base; unmatched junction nucleotides: 7. The CDR3 is 17 amino acids. Per germline, CDR1 DFQATT and CDR2 SNEGSKA (reference sequence).

This clonotype was picked up a small number of times. The gene calls are TRBV12-3 or TRBV12-4 and TRBJ2-7; a possible D gene is TRBD2 (5 bases). There are 13 residues in the CDR3. V was trimmed by 5 bases and J by 2 bases, leaving 10 bases between them. The CDR3 DNA reads TGTGCCAGCAGTCAAAGCGGCGCCTACGAGCAGTACTTC. Its translation is CASSQSGAYEQYF.

The V and J genes are TRBV6-1 and TRBJ2-5, with no clear D. Trimming left V 6 bases short and J 0 bases short, with 11 bases between. The CDR3 is 14 amino acids. The germline V gene has CDR1 MNHNS and CDR2 SASEGT. The CDR3 DNA sequence: TGTGCCAGCAGAAGAACTACCCACCAAGAGACCCAGTACTTC. It is translated as CASRRTTHQETQYF.

The rearrangement uses TRBV7-8 and TRBJ2-1, with 8 positions matching TRBD2. This CDR3 comprises 17 residues. In germline, CDR1 is SGHVS, CDR2 FQNEAQ. Unmatched junction bases numbered 12, after V lost 4 bases and J lost 4 bases. The CDR3 DNA follows: TGTGCCAGCAGCTCCACTGTAGGCGGGAGGAGGTACAATGAGCAGTTCTTC. Protein sequence: CASSSTVGGRRYNEQFF.

This clonotype was detected only a few times. The chain couples TRBV27 to TRBJ1-6; no reliable D call. Germline values: CDR1 MNHEY, CDR2 SMNVEV (reference sequence). This CDR3 region has 12 residues. V gave up 3 bases and J gave up 16 bases, with 13 bases separating them. The CDR3 spells CASSFSGLGLHF. CDR3 nucleotide sequence: TGTGCCAGCAGTTTCTCCGGGCTTGGGCTCCACTTT.

This clonotype was found a few times. This chain uses TRBV6-5 with TRBJ2-2, with TRBD1 identical over 7 bases. The CDR3 is 15 residues long. Trimming took 4 bases from V and 4 from J; bases not matched to a gene: 6. CDR1 and CDR2 from the germline V gene are MNHEY and SVGAGI. The CDR3: CASSFRQGPTGELFF. The CDR3 region has the DNA TGTGCCAGCAGTTTCCGACAGGGTCCCACCGGGGAGCTGTTTTTT.

This chain uses TRBV6-5 with TRBJ2-5; unclear D gene. The CDR3 is 14 residues long. Germline V gene data show CDR1 as MNHEY and CDR2 as SVGAGI. Trimming removed 2 bases from V and 0 bases from J, with 7 bases in between. The CDR3 loop reads CASSYMRYQETQYF. The CDR3 DNA sequence: TGTGCCAGCAGTTACATGAGGTACCAAGAGACCCAGTACTTC.

There are a few counts of this clonotype. The V and J genes are TRBV12-3 or TRBV12-4 and TRBJ2-1; the D is unclear. Between the trimmed V and J ends, which lost 5 bases and 0 bases, there was a span of 14 bases. The CDR3 is 16 residues long. Here the CDR3 reads CASSPARADSYNEQFF. The CDR3 DNA is TGTGCCAGCAGTCCGGCACGGGCCGACTCCTACAATGAGCAGTTCTTC.

This clonotype has a handful of counts. The chain recombines TRBV7-6 with TRBJ2-2; D gene unclear. V was cut by 1 base and J by 3 bases, with 9 bases left in between. Germline V gene data show CDR1 as SGHVS and CDR2 as FNYEAQ. The CDR3 covers 15 residues. CDR3 sequence reads: CASSLVGPDTGELFF. DNA of the CDR3: TGTGCCAGCAGCTTAGTAGGTCCGGACACCGGGGAGCTGTTTTTT.

The chain has TRBV3-1 and TRBJ1-1; D uncertain. The CDR3 length is 14 residues. The V end lost 2 bases, the J end lost 1 base, and 8 bases lay between the germline ends. CDR1 is LGHDT and CDR2 is YNNKEL in the germline V gene (reference sequence). CDR3 residues: CASSQPHRNTEAFF. The CDR3 DNA follows: TGTGCCAGCAGCCAACCCCACAGGAACACTGAAGCTTTCTTT.

This clonotype turned up a few times. The rearrangement uses TRBV29-1 and TRBJ2-7; TRBD2 is a possible D gene (5 bases). This CDR3 has 12 residues. Germline lookup yields CDR1 SQVTM and CDR2 ANQGSEA. The ends were cut back, 5 bases at V and 2 bases at J, with 10 bases in the middle. The CDR3 loop is CSVKSGTYEQYF. In DNA form, the CDR3 reads TGCAGCGTTAAAAGCGGCACCTACGAGCAGTACTTC.

The table lists this clonotype with a few counts. The chain joins TRBV19 to TRBJ2-2; D unclear. Germline V gene data show CDR1 as LNHDA and CDR2 as SQIVND (reference sequence). This CDR3 comprises 15 residues. V lost 1 base and J lost 4, with 10 bases in between. This CDR3 is CASSIAYGTTGELFF. CDR3 DNA: TGTGCCAGTAGTATAGCGTACGGTACCACCGGGGAGCTGTTTTTT.

This clonotype was seen a few times. This chain links TRBV14 with TRBJ2-5, with unresolved D. This CDR3 comprises 14 residues. Per the germline V gene, CDR1 is SGHDN and CDR2 is FVKESK. V dropped 1 base and J dropped 5 bases, with 11 bases sitting between them. The CDR3 loop reads CASSQGSFRETQYF. The CDR3 DNA reads as TGTGCCAGCAGCCAAGGATCTTTCCGGGAGACCCAGTACTTC. Full variable domain (remainder filled in from reference TRBV14 and TRBJ2-5): EAGVTQFPSHSVIEKGQTVTLRCDPISGHDNLYWYRRVMGKEIKFLLHFVKESKQDESGMPNNRFLAERTGGTYSTLKVQPAELEDSGVYFCASSQGSFRETQYFGPGTRLLVL.

The CDR3 region has the DNA TGTGCCTGGAGTGTAATTGGGAGTCGGGATACGCAGTATTTT. As protein: CAWSVIGSRDTQYF. The chain joins TRBV30 to TRBJ2-3; tentative D call: TRBD2 (5 bases). Germline-derived CDR1 and CDR2 are GTSNPN and SVGIG (reference sequence). Trimming removed 0 bases at V and 6 bases at J, with 13 bases between. The CDR3 has 14 residues.

The genes are TRBV5-6 and TRBJ2-2; 8 bases are shared with TRBD2. There are 15 residues in the CDR3. Germline lookup yields CDR1 SGHDT and CDR2 YYEEEE. V was clipped by 4 bases and J by 6 bases; unmatched bases: 8. The CDR3, as DNA: TGTGCCAGCAGCACCCCGCAGCGGGAGTCCGGGGAGCTGTTTTTT. This codes for CASSTPQRESGELFF.

This clonotype showed up just a few times. The V and J genes are TRBV6-2 or TRBV6-3 and TRBJ2-5; 7 nucleotides agree with TRBD2. CDR1 is MNHEY, CDR2 SVGEGT, per germline. V gave up 8 bases and J gave up 5 bases; unmatched junction bases: 5. The CDR3 spans 12 residues. CDR3 bases: TGTGCCAGCGGGAGGGCCGGTGAGACCCAGTACTTC. This sequence encodes CASGRAGETQYF.

This clonotype was seen a handful of times. The chain uses TRBV7-3 and TRBJ2-2, with D unclear. Germline assignment: CDR1 SGHTA and CDR2 FQGTGA. The CDR3 sequence is 16 residues long. Trimming cost V 3 bases and J 2 bases, with 13 bases left between them. CDR3 sequence (DNA): TGTGCCAGCAGCTTGACTCCACGGAAAAACACCGGGGAGCTGTTTTTT. Translated: CASSLTPRKNTGELFF.

Only a few counts were recorded for this clonotype. The chain has TRBV27 and TRBJ1-2, with 9 bases lining up with TRBD1. The trim removed 3 bases at V and 1 base at J, leaving 6 bases unmatched. Germline lookup yields CDR1 MNHEY and CDR2 SMNVEV (reference sequence). The CDR3 covers 16 residues. CDR3 sequence: CASSFLRDRDNYGYTF. The CDR3 region has the DNA TGTGCCAGCAGTTTCCTCCGGGACAGGGATAACTATGGCTACACCTTC.

The chain joins TRBV7-9 to TRBJ2-5, with TRBD1 matching 7 bases. The length of the CDR3 is 13 residues. Germline trimming cut 9 bases from V and 7 bases from J; bases unmatched to any gene: 11. Germline V gene data show CDR1 as SEHNR and CDR2 as FQNEAQ (reference sequence). Here the CDR3 reads CASIKGADLTQYF. CDR3 DNA sequence: TGTGCCAGTATCAAGGGGGCGGATTTGACCCAGTACTTC.